These 15 T cell receptor beta chains were all obtained from the same sample, sequenced in a study of T-cell reconstitution after alpha-beta-depleted transplantation in children. Researchers prepared the TCRbeta library using unique molecular identifiers, the study reports. TCRdb recomputed calls from the PCR reads with MiXCR, one row per CDR3 protein. This sample yields about 600,000 distinct CDR3 sequences, of which about 11% are seen a single time; 4% belongs to the top ten. This sample comprised PBMCs from the stem cell graft donor, obtained from the stem cell graft. These receptors came from a human donor who donated a stem cell graft to a child with acute myeloid leukemia.

The table lists this clonotype with many counts. The rearrangement links TRBV5-1 to TRBJ1-6; TRBD1 matches at 9 bases. This CDR3 has 16 residues. V lost 0 bases and J lost 7; bases outside the gene matches: 5. CDR1 and CDR2 (germline): SGHRS, YFSETQ. CDR3 sequence (DNA): TGCGCCAGCAGCTTGGGAGGACAGGGGATCAATTCACCCCTCCACTTT. Its translation: CASSLGGQGINSPLHF.

This chain connects TRBV25-1 to TRBJ1-1; tentative D call: TRBD1 (6 bases). Trimming shortened V by 10 bases and J by 4 bases, and 13 bases separated the two germline ends. The CDR3 runs to 12 residues. Germline CDR1 reads MGHDK; CDR2 reads SYGVNS. CDR3 in amino acids: CATRGGATEAFF. CDR3 bases: TGTGCCACCAGAGGGGGGGCCACTGAAGCTTTCTTT.

This sequence joins TRBV20-1 and TRBJ2-1; D is possibly TRBD1 or TRBD2 (6 bases each). Trimming removed 2 bases at V and 13 bases at J, with 15 bases between. CDR3 length: 12 residues. Germline V gene data show CDR1 as DFQATT and CDR2 as SNEGSKA (reference sequence). CDR3 protein: CSARPGAEVQFF. The CDR3 region has the DNA TGCAGTGCTAGACCGGGGGCGGAAGTTCAGTTCTTC.

This clonotype was counted a few times. The CDR3 protein is CASSGSGGTEAFF. CDR3 DNA sequence: TGTGCCAGCAGCGGATCAGGGGGCACTGAAGCTTTCTTT. This chain uses TRBV7-3 with TRBJ1-1, with 7 bases fitting TRBD1. The CDR3 has 13 residues. Trimming removed 5 bases from V and 4 bases from J; junction bases left unmatched: 4. Germline V gives CDR1 SGHTA, CDR2 FQGTGA.

The table lists this clonotype with many counts. The chain links TRBV7-9 to TRBJ1-2; D might be TRBD1 (6 bases). This CDR3 is built from 13 residues. V dropped 5 bases and J dropped 5 bases, with 12 bases sitting between them. CDR1 and CDR2 (germline): SEHNR, FQNEAQ (reference sequence). Here the CDR3 reads CASSKEGGYGYTF. CDR3 DNA sequence: TGTGCCAGCAGCAAGGAAGGGGGATATGGCTACACCTTC.

This clonotype was detected ten times or more. The rearrangement uses TRBV12-3 or TRBV12-4 and TRBJ1-3; D not resolved. V was cut by 3 bases and J by 1 base, with 7 bases left in between. The CDR3 totals 14 residues. CDR3 nucleotides: TGTGCCAGCAGTTTCACAGATTCTGGAAACACCATATATTTT. This encodes CASSFTDSGNTIYF.

This clonotype was seen many times. The rearrangement joins TRBV29-1 to TRBJ1-5; D call uncertain. Germline CDR1 is SQVTM and CDR2 is ANQGSEA. This CDR3 has 14 residues. Deletions cut 5 bases from V and 1 base from J, with 12 bases between. The CDR3 DNA is TGCAGCGTTAGCGAAGGTTCGAGCAATCAGCCCCAGCATTTT. Protein product: CSVSEGSSNQPQHF.

Many counts were recorded for this clonotype. This chain uses TRBV12-3 or TRBV12-4 with TRBJ2-1; TRBD2 matches at 12 bases. J gave up 0 bases and V 4 bases, and 7 bases lay outside the gene matches. This CDR3 spans 18 amino acids. The CDR3 sequence is CASSSWTSGTRSYNEQFF. The CDR3 DNA is TGTGCCAGCAGTTCGTGGACTAGCGGGACCCGCTCCTACAATGAGCAGTTCTTC.

By its share, this clonotype is medium-sized. The chain employs TRBV27 and TRBJ2-2; D uncertain. The CDR3 has 13 residues. Germline CDR1 reads MNHEY; CDR2 reads SMNVEV (reference sequence). The V end was cut by 3 bases, the J end by 7 bases, with 9 bases between. Here the CDR3 DNA reads TGTGCCAGCAGTTTCATGGCAAGCGGGGAGCTGTTTTTT. It codes for CASSFMASGELFF.

The gene calls are TRBV24-1 and TRBJ2-1; 10 nucleotides agree with TRBD1. V trimming: 4 bases; J trimming: 6 bases; junction bases outside the gene matches: 8. Germline V gives CDR1 KGHDR, CDR2 SFDVKD. CDR3 length: 16 residues. The CDR3 DNA sequence: TGTGCCACCAGTGACCCGGGACAGGGGAATTCCAATGAGCAGTTCTTC. Protein sequence: CATSDPGQGNSNEQFF.

This clonotype was counted only a few times. This chain connects TRBV20-1 to TRBJ1-3, with D unclear. The V and J ends lost 0 bases and 0 bases respectively, with 12 bases between them. The germline V gene encodes CDR1 DFQATT and CDR2 SNEGSKA (reference sequence). The CDR3 length is 16 residues. CDR3 coding DNA: TGCAGTGCTAGAGATTCCTACCGGTCCTCTGGAAACACCATATATTTT. Protein sequence: CSARDSYRSSGNTIYF.

This clonotype turned up a few times. The chain employs TRBV7-2 and TRBJ2-5, with 12 bases identical to TRBD1. Germline V lookup: CDR1 SGHTA, CDR2 FQGNSA. Unmatched junction bases numbered 10, after V lost 5 bases and J lost 9 bases. The CDR3 totals 15 residues. The CDR3 spells CASSQGQGANAAQYF. The CDR3 DNA sequence: TGTGCCAGCAGCCAGGGACAGGGGGCAAACGCGGCCCAGTACTTC.

The rearrangement uses TRBV7-9 and TRBJ2-7, with D hard to call. V lost 5 bases, J lost 10 bases, and 15 bases lay in between. The CDR3 loop spans 12 amino acids. Germline V CDR1 and CDR2: SEHNR, FQNEAQ (reference sequence). As DNA, the CDR3 is TGTGCCAGCAGCGTCCTTACTCAGATCCAGTACTTC. This translates into CASSVLTQIQYF.

This clonotype was detected only a few times. The rearrangement uses TRBV7-2 and TRBJ2-7; 11 bases fit TRBD1. Trimming cost V 1 base and J 0 bases; bases outside gene matches: 5. This CDR3 is built from 17 residues. Germline V lookup: CDR1 SGHTA, CDR2 FQGNSA. CDR3: CASSLVGQGASSYEQYF. The CDR3 DNA reads TGTGCCAGCAGCTTAGTAGGACAGGGGGCCAGCTCCTACGAGCAGTACTTC.

There are many counts of this clonotype. The chain combines TRBV20-1 with TRBJ2-3; D is uncertain. Trimming left V 3 bases short and J 2 bases short, with 6 bases between. The CDR3 is made up of 12 amino acids. Germline V gives CDR1 DFQATT, CDR2 SNEGSKA (reference sequence). The CDR3 spells CSASGLTDTQYF. The CDR3 coding sequence is TGCAGTGCTAGCGGCCTCACAGATACGCAGTATTTT.